This T cell receptor (beta chain) was identified in a study of T cells in Graves' hyperthyroidism and ophthalmopathy. Study findings and constraints: It was a median around 6 months before onset that the model predicted ophthalmopathy. Stable hyperthyroidism was told apart from ophthalmopathy by a model built on 13 V-J features.

Losses at the gene ends were 4 bases for V and 0 bases for J; bases not matched to a gene: 13. Germline V gives CDR1 SGHDN, CDR2 FVKESK. The CDR3 consists of 18 residues. Researchers amplified the TCR beta CDR3 regions from RNA transcripts. HTBI primers were used for first-round RT-PCR of the TCR CDR3. TCRdb re-called the multiplex PCR reads through MiXCR, storing one row per CDR3 protein. The table records hundreds of thousands of distinct CDR3 sequences, about 18% of them present only once. This clonotype was counted only a few times. The antigen remains unidentified. The PBMCs had their origin in 10 ml of fresh peripheral blood.

This clonotype was obtained from a woman aged 18-30 years with Graves' hyperthyroidism. Sequencing was performed on blood. V is TRBV14 and J is TRBJ2-7; 9 bases line up with TRBD1. In nucleotides, the CDR3 is TGTGCCAGCAGCCCCGGACTCTGGGACAGGGCCTCCTCCTACGAGCAGTACTTC. Protein product: CASSPGLWDRASSYEQYF.